This T cell receptor (beta chain) was found in a study of T cells after yellow fever vaccination. Study context: Fractions with few cells were prepared using SMART-Seq v4 Ultra Low Input.

5'RACE template switching generated TCR cDNA, adding a universal primer site and UMIs. TCRdb reanalysed the 5' RACE reads using MiXCR and keeps one entry per CDR3 protein. The data hold a few hundred thousand distinct CDR3 sequences, with roughly 7.5% observed a single time. General study results and limits: The appearance of a small share of clonotypes in both CD4 and CD8 compartments was observed. Abundant bulk-derived clonotypes could contaminate FACS-sorted repertoires.

This CDR3 has 16 amino acids. V lost 4 bases to trimming and J lost 5 bases; unmatched junction nucleotides: 9. The germline gives CDR1 ENHRY, CDR2 SYGVKD. Points on this clonotype: Its matching antigen is unknown.

This material consisted of PBMCs, taken about 49 days after the first yellow fever vaccination. The rearrangement joins TRBV10-3 to TRBJ2-2, with 8 nucleotides matching TRBD2. The origin of this receptor is a man aged 18 to 30 who received the YFV17D yellow fever vaccine. The CDR3 is CAISVTSGGRTGELFF. Here the CDR3 DNA reads TGTGCCATCAGTGTCACTTCGGGGGGGCGTACCGGGGAGCTGTTTTTT.